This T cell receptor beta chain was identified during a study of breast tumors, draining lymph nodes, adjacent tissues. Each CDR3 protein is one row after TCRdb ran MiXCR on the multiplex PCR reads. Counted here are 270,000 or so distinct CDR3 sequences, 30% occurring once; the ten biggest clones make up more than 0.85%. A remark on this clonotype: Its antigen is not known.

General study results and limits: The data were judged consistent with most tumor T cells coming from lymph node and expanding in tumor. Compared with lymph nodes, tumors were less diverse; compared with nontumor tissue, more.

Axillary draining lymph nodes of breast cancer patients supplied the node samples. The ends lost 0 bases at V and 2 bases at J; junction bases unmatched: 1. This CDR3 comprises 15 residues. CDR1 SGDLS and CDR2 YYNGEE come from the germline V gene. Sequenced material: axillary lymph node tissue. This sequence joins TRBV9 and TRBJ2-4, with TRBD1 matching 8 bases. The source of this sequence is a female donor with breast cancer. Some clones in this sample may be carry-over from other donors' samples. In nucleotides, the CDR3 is TGTGCCAGCAGCGTAGGACAGGGGACCAAAAACATTCAGTACTTC. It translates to CASSVGQGTKNIQYF.